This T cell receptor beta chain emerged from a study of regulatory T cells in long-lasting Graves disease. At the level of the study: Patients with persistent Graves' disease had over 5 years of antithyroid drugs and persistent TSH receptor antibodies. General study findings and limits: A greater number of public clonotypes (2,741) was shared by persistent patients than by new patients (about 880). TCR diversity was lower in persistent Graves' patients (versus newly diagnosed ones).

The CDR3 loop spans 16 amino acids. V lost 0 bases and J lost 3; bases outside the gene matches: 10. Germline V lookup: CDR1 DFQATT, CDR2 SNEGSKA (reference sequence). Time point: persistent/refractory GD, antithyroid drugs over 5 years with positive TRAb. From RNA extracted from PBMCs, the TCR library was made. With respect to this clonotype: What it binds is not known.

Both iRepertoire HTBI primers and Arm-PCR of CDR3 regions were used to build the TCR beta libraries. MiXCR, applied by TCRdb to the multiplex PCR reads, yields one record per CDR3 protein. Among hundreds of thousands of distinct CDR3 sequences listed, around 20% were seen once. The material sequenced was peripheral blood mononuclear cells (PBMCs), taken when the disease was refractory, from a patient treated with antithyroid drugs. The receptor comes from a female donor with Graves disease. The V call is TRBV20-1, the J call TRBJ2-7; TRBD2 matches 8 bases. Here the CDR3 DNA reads TGCAGTGCTAGAGATGTTGGTAGCGGGACACTCTACGAGCAGTACTTC. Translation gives CSARDVGSGTLYEQYF.